This T cell receptor (beta chain) derives from a study of T-cell memory formation after mild COVID-19. This clonotype came up a few times. TCRdb recomputed calls from the 5' RACE reads with MiXCR, one row per CDR3 protein. The sample carries about 290,000 distinct CDR3 sequences, about a sixth recorded once. The CDR3 has 16 amino acids. Germline V lookup: CDR1 LGHNA, CDR2 YNFKEQ. Trimming left V 0 bases short and J 0 bases short, with 10 bases between. Specimen: PBMCs or a T cell subset sorted from them (not recorded which). This TCR was sampled from a man younger than 35 who had mild COVID-19 (a few samples of this study predate the infection). Cell type and time point are not known. The V call is TRBV4-2, the J call TRBJ2-3; no clear D gene. The CDR3 region has the DNA TGTGCCAGCAGCCAAGATCTGCGACCCAGCACAGATACGCAGTATTTT. Encoded protein: CASSQDLRPSTDTQYF.